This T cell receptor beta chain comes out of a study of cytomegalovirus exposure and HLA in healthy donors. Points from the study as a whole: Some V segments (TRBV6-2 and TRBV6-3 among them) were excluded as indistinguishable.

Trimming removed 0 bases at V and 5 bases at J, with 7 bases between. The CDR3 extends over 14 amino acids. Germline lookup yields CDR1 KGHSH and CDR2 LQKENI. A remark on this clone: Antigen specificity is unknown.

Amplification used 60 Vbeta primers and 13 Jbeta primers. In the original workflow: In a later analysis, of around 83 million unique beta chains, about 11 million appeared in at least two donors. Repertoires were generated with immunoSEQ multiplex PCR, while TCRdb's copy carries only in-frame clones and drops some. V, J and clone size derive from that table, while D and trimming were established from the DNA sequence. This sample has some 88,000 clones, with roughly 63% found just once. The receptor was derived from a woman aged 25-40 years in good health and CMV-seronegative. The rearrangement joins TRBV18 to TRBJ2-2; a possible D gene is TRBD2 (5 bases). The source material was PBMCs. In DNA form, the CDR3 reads TGTGCCAGCTCACCACCGGACTCGACCGGGGAGCTGTTTTTT. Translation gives CASSPPDSTGELFF.